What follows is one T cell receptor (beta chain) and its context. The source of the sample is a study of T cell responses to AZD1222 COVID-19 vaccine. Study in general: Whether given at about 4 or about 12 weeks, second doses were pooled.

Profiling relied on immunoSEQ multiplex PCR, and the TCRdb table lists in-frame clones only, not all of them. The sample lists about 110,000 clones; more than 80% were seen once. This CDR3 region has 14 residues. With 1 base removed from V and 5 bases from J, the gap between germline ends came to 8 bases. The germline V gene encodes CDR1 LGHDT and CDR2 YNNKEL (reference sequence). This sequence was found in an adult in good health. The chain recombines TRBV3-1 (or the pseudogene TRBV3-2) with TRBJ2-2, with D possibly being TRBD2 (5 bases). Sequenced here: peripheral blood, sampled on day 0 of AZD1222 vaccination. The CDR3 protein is CASSQAGSTGELFF. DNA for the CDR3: TGTGCCAGCAGCCAAGCGGGGTCTACCGGGGAGCTGTTTTTT.